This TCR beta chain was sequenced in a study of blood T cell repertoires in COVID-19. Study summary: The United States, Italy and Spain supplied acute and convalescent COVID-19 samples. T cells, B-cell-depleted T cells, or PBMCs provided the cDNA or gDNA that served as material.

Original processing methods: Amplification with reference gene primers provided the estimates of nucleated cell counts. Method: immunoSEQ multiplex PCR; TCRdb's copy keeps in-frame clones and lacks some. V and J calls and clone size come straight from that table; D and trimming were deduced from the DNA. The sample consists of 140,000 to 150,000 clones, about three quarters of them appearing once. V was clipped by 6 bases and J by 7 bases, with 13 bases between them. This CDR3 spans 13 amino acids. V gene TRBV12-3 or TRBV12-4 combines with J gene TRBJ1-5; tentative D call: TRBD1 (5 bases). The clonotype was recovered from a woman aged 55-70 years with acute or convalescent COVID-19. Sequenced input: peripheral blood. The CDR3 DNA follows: TGTGCCAGCAGCCCAGGGAACGTACAGCCCCAGCATTTT. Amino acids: CASSPGNVQPQHF.